The sequence of this T cell receptor (beta chain) was determined in a study of blood T cell repertoires in COVID-19. Study at large: In each case, the material was cDNA or gDNA derived from T cells, B-cell-depleted T cells, or PBMCs.

Data came from immunoSEQ multiplex PCR; TCRdb stores just in-frame clones and leaves some out. This sample has 150,000 or so clones, with 80% to 90% found just once. This clone was counted a single time. CDR1 and CDR2 (germline): SGHDN, FVKESK. The CDR3 totals 14 residues. Trimming removed 4 bases from V and 0 bases from J, with 9 bases in between. The TCR sequence derives from a man aged 55 to 70 with active or convalescent COVID-19. Material: peripheral blood. This chain uses TRBV14 with TRBJ1-1; D call uncertain. As DNA, the CDR3 is TGTGCCAGCAGCCTAGACGGGATGAACACTGAAGCTTTCTTT. It is translated as CASSLDGMNTEAFF. Together with reference TRBV14 and TRBJ1-1, the CDR3 gives the full variable domain: EAGVTQFPSHSVIEKGQTVTLRCDPISGHDNLYWYRRVMGKEIKFLLHFVKESKQDESGMPNNRFLAERTGGTYSTLKVQPAELEDSGVYFCASSLDGMNTEAFFGQGTRLTVV.